The 5 T cell receptor beta chains presented below share a single source sample, sequenced in a study of T cell responses to AZD1222 COVID-19 vaccine. Here immunoSEQ multiplex PCR was the method, and the copy in TCRdb shows in-frame clones only, minus some. The sample lists 150,000 or so clones, roughly 91% occurring once. The material was peripheral blood, obtained on day 0 of AZD1222 vaccination. Receptors were obtained from an adult in good health.

The table lists this clone with many counts. The V call is TRBV4-1, the J call TRBJ1-1; D unclear. The length of the CDR3 is 19 residues. Germline CDR1 is MGHRA and CDR2 is YSYEKL. V was trimmed by 0 bases and J by 1 base, leaving 21 bases between them. CDR3 sequence: CASSQDLFGLAARNTEAFF. The CDR3 region has the DNA TGCGCCAGCAGCCAAGATCTTTTCGGTCTGGCAGCGCGGAACACTGAAGCTTTCTTT.

This chain links TRBV24-1 with TRBJ2-1, with 9 bases aligning to TRBD2. V shed 4 bases and J 4 bases; nucleotides not matched to a gene: 7. This CDR3 has 16 amino acids. The V gene's germline CDR1 is KGHDR and CDR2 SFDVKD. The CDR3, as DNA: TGTGCCACCAGTGACAGGGGACTAGCCTCGTACAATGAGCAGTTCTTC. Translated, it gives CATSDRGLASYNEQFF.

The table lists this clone with a count of one. This chain links TRBV3-1 (or the pseudogene TRBV3-2) with TRBJ1-2; TRBD1 aligns across 10 bases. V dropped 4 bases and J dropped 3; count of bases not matched to a gene: 5. This CDR3 is 15 amino acids long. Germline V gives CDR1 LGHDT, CDR2 YNNKEL (reference sequence). For the CDR3, the DNA is TGTGCCAGCAGCCGAGACAGGGGGCGCCACTATGGCTACACCTTC. Translation: CASSRDRGRHYGYTF.

The rearrangement links TRBV7-9 to TRBJ2-1; 12 nucleotides align to TRBD2. The V gene end was trimmed by 1 base and the J gene end by 4 bases; junction bases not matched to a gene: 5. The germline V gene has CDR1 SEHNR and CDR2 FQNEAQ (reference sequence). This CDR3 is built from 17 residues. CDR3 in amino acids: CASSLGLAGGRYNEQFF. CDR3 bases: TGTGCCAGCAGCTTAGGGCTAGCGGGAGGGAGGTACAATGAGCAGTTCTTC.

The chain has TRBV12-3 or TRBV12-4 and TRBJ2-5, with D unresolved. CDR3 length equals 13 residues. The V end was cut by 3 bases, the J end by 5 bases, with 10 bases between. This CDR3 reads CASSFPVQETQYF. The CDR3 region has the DNA TGTGCCAGCAGTTTTCCGGTTCAGGAGACCCAGTACTTC.